The present T cell receptor beta chain was sequenced within a study of T cell responses to AZD1222 COVID-19 vaccine. General study points: Clonal diversity was possibly underestimated, and white British individuals and females predominated among donors. Nearly half of spike-specific TCRs reportedly go after variant regions that carry no mutations.

The protocol was immunoSEQ multiplex PCR, while the TCRdb copy is restricted to in-frame clones and leaves out a portion. The sample has some 120,000 clones, roughly 91% seen once. Regarding this clone: The antigen is unknown.

The germline V gene encodes CDR1 SGHTA and CDR2 FQGNSA. The germline V and J ends were trimmed by 6 bases and 14 bases, with 17 bases remaining between them. CDR3 length equals 13 residues. The source material was peripheral blood, sampled on day 0 of AZD1222 vaccination. The sequence came from an adult in good health. The J gene is TRBJ1-6, the V gene TRBV7-2; the D is unclear. DNA of the CDR3: TGTGCCAGCAGACCGGATCGGCGTGGGGCCCTCCACTTT. Translation gives CASRPDRRGALHF.